This T cell receptor (beta chain) was identified in a study of blood T cell repertoires in COVID-19. Turning to the study itself: Sites across the United States, Italy and Spain contributed samples from acute and convalescent COVID-19. The cDNA or gDNA used as material had been derived from T cells, B-cell-depleted T cells, or PBMCs.

Germline loops: CDR1 LGHDT, CDR2 YNNKEL (reference sequence). The V end lost 1 base, the J end lost 7 bases, and 16 bases lay between the germline ends. This CDR3 has 15 residues. In the authors' workflow: How many nucleated cells were present was estimated from reference gene primer amplification. Profiled with immunoSEQ multiplex PCR; TCRdb holds only in-frame clones, not every one. V and J calls and clone size come straight from that table; D and trimming were deduced from the DNA. This table has about 110,000 clones, 82% appearing once. This clone occurred once. Source material: peripheral blood. The J gene is TRBJ1-2, the V gene TRBV3-1 (or the pseudogene TRBV3-2); D possibly corresponds to TRBD1 (6 bases). The clonotype originates from a man in his 70s with acute or convalescent COVID-19. CDR3 coding DNA: TGTGCCAGCAGCCAAGCCCAGGGGTGGAAGGGTGGCTACACCTTC. Its translation: CASSQAQGWKGGYTF.